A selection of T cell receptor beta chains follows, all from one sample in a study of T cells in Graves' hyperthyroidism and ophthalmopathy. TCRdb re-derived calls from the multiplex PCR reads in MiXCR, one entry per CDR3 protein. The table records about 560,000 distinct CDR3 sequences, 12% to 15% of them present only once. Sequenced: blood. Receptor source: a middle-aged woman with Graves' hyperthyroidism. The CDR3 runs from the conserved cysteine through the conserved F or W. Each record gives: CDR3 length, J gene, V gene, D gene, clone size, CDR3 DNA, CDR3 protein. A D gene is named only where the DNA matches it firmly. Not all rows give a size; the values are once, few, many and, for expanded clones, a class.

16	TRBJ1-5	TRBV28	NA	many	TGTGCCAGCAGCCCCCTGCGACAGTTTTTCAATCAGCCCCAGCATTTT	CASSPLRQFFNQPQHF
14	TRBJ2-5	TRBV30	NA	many	TGTGCCTGGGAGGGTGCAGGCGGACAAGAGACCCAGTACTTC	CAWEGAGGQETQYF
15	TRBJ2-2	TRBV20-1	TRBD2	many	TGCAGTGCTAGAGCAGGGACTATCAACACCGGGGAGCTGTTTTTT	CSARAGTINTGELFF
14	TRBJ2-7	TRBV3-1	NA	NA	TGTGCCGGCAGCCTAGGGGTGGTTTCATACGAGCAGTACTTC	CAGSLGVVSYEQYF
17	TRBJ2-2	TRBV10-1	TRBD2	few	TGCGCCAGCAGTGAGGTTGGTAGCGGGAGGTGGACCGGGGAGCTGTTTTTT	CASSEVGSGRWTGELFF
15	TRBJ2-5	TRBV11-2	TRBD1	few	TGTGCCAGCAGCTCCCGGGACAGGGACGTAGAGACCCAGTACTTC	CASSSRDRDVETQYF
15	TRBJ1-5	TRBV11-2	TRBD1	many	TGTGCCAGCAGCACAGGGGACCTTAGCAATCAGCCCCAGCATTTT	CASSTGDLSNQPQHF
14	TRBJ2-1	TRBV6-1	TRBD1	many	TGTGCCAGCCGGGGACAGGGGGCGAGAAATGAGCAGTTCTTC	CASRGQGARNEQFF
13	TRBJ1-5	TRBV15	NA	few	TGTGCCACCAGCAGAGTTGCTAATCAGCCCCAGCATTTT	CATSRVANQPQHF
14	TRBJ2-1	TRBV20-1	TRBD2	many	TGCAGTAGAATTAGCGGGAGGGCCTACAATGAGCAGTTCTTC	CSRISGRAYNEQFF
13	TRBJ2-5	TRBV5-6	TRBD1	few	TGTGCCAGCAGCGAGGACAGGGAAGAGACCCAGTACTTC	CASSEDREETQYF
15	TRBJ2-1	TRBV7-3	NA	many	TGTGCCAGCAGCTTAACTAGCGGTGCTAACAATGAGCAGTTCTTC	CASSLTSGANNEQFF
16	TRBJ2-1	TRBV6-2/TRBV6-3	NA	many	TGTGCCAGCAGTTCGCTCCCCATTCCAGGATACAATGAGCAGTTCTTC	CASSSLPIPGYNEQFF
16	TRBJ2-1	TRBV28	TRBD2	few	TGTGCCAGCAGTTCCGCTAGCGGGAGCCCCGGGGGGGAGCAGTTCTTC	CASSSASGSPGGEQFF
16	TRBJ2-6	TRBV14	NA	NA	TGTGCCAGCAGCCAAGATATGTACTCTGGGGCCAACGTCCTGACTTTC	CASSQDMYSGANVLTF
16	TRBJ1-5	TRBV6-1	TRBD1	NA	TGTGCCAGCAGTGATTGGACAGGGGATAGCAATCAGCCCCAGCATTTT	CASSDWTGDSNQPQHF
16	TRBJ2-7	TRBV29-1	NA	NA	TGCAGCGTTGAGATGAGGGGGGACAGAGCCTCCTACGAGCAGTACTTC	CSVEMRGDRASYEQYF
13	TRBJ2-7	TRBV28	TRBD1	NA	TGTGCCAGCAGTTCGGGGACAGTATCAGAGCAGTACTTC	CASSSGTVSEQYF
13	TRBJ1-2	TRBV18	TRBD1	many	TGTGCCAGCTCACCGACAGGGCCGCGGGGCTACACCTTC	CASSPTGPRGYTF
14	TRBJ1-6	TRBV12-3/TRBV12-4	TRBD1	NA	TGTGCCAGCAGTTTGACAGGGATGGAGTCACCCCTCCACTTT	CASSLTGMESPLHF
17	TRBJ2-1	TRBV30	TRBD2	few	TGTGCCTGGAATTCGGGGCGGGGCGGGAGCTCCTACAATGAGCAGTTCTTC	CAWNSGRGGSSYNEQFF
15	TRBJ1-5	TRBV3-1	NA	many	TGTGCCAGCAGCCAAGATGCCGCAGGGCTCCAGCCCCAGCATTTT	CASSQDAAGLQPQHF
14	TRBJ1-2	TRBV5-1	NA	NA	TGCGCCAGCAGCTTGGCCGCTGGGTACTATGGCTACACCTTC	CASSLAAGYYGYTF
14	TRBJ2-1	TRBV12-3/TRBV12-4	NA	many	TGTGCCAGCAGTTTTGGACAGAAAGACAATGAGCAGTTCTTC	CASSFGQKDNEQFF
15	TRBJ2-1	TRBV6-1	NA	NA	TGTGCCAGCAGTACCAGGAGAGGGGGTAACAATGAGCAGTTCTTC	CASSTRRGGNNEQFF
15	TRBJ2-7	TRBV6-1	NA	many	TGTGCCAGCAGACAAGGGAGAGGACCCGGCTGGGAGCAGTACTTC	CASRQGRGPGWEQYF
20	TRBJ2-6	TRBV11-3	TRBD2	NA	TGTGCCAGCAGCTTAGACGGGCTAGCGGGCTTAAGCTCTGGGGCCAACGTCCTGACTTTC	CASSLDGLAGLSSGANVLTF
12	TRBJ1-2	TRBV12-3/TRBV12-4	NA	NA	TGTGCCAGCAGTTTAGGAGGGTTCGGCTACACCTTC	CASSLGGFGYTF
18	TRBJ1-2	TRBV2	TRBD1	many	TGTGCCAGCAGTGAAAGGACAGGGGCAAATGTTGCCCTTTATGGCTACACCTTC	CASSERTGANVALYGYTF
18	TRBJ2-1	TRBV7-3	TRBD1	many	TGTGCCAGCAGCTTAAATTCTCCAGACAGGGCACCCTACAATGAGCAGTTCTTC	CASSLNSPDRAPYNEQFF
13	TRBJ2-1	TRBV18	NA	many	TGTGCCAGCTCACAACAAAGGGCTAATGAGCAGTTCTTC	CASSQQRANEQFF
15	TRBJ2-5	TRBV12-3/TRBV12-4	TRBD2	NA	TGTGCCAGCGGCCTTGTGATAGCGGGACCGGAGACCCAGTACTTC	CASGLVIAGPETQYF
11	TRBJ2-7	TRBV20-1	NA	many	TGCAGTGCTAGAGGGTACCACGAGCAGTACTTC	CSARGYHEQYF
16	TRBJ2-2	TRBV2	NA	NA	TGTGCCAGCAGTGTTGAGCGCGCAGCGAACACCGGGGAGCTGTTTTTT	CASSVERAANTGELFF
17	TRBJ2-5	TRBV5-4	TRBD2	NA	TGTGCCAGCAGCTTGGAGCCCCTAGCGGGAGGGGGAGAGACCCAGTACTTC	CASSLEPLAGGGETQYF
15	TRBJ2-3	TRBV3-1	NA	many	TGTGCCAGCAGCCAACCCGGACTGATCACAGATACGCAGTATTTT	CASSQPGLITDTQYF
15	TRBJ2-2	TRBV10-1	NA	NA	TGCGCCAGCAGCGGGACACCCGCGAACACCGGGGAGCTGTTTTTT	CASSGTPANTGELFF
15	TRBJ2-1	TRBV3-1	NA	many	TGTGCCAGCAGCCAACAGGGAGGTTTTTACAATGAGCAGTTCTTC	CASSQQGGFYNEQFF
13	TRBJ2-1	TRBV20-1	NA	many	TGCAGTGCTAGTATGGGGCTAAACAATGAGCAGTTCTTC	CSASMGLNNEQFF
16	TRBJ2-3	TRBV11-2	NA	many	TGTGCCAGCAGCTTGCCGGACTACTACCACACAGATACGCAGTATTTT	CASSLPDYYHTDTQYF
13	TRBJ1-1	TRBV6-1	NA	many	TGTGCCAGCAATCTACAGGGCGGCACTGAAGCTTTCTTT	CASNLQGGTEAFF
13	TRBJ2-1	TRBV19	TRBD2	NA	TGTGCCAGTAGTATAGCGGGAGGGAGTGAGCAGTTCTTC	CASSIAGGSEQFF
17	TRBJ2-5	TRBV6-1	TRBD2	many	TGTGCCAGCAGTTATACCCTGGGTGCGGGGGGCGTCGAGACCCAGTACTTC	CASSYTLGAGGVETQYF
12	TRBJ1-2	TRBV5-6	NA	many	TGTGCCAGCAGCGATTGGAACTATGGCTACACCTTC	CASSDWNYGYTF
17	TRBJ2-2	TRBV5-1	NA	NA	TGCGCCAGCAGGTCCCTACCAGGAGGCGGCTTCACCGGGGAGCTGTTTTTT	CASRSLPGGGFTGELFF
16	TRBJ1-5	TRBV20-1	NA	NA	TGCAGTGCTAGAGATGGGTCAGGGGTTAGGGATCAGCCCCAGCATTTT	CSARDGSGVRDQPQHF
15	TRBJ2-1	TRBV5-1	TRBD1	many	TGCGCCAGCAGCTCGGGACAGACCTCCTACAATGAGCAGTTCTTC	CASSSGQTSYNEQFF
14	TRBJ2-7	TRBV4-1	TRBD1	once	TGCGCCAGCAGCCAAGCCCGGGACAGGTCCGAGCAGTACTTC	CASSQARDRSEQYF
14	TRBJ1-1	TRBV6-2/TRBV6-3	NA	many	TGTGCCAGCAGTTACCGGTCAGGAGACACTGAAGCTTTCTTT	CASSYRSGDTEAFF
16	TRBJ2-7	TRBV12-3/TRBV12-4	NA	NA	TGTGCCAGCAGTTTTAATAGGGGGTCGGGGTCCTACGAGCAGTACTTC	CASSFNRGSGSYEQYF
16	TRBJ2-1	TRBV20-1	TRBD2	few	TGCAGTGCTAGGACTACCGGGACTAGCGGTTACAATGAGCAGTTCTTC	CSARTTGTSGYNEQFF
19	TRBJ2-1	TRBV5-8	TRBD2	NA	TGTGCCAGCAGCTTTACCGGGACTAGCGGGCCCTCCTCCTACAATGAGCAGTTCTTC	CASSFTGTSGPSSYNEQFF